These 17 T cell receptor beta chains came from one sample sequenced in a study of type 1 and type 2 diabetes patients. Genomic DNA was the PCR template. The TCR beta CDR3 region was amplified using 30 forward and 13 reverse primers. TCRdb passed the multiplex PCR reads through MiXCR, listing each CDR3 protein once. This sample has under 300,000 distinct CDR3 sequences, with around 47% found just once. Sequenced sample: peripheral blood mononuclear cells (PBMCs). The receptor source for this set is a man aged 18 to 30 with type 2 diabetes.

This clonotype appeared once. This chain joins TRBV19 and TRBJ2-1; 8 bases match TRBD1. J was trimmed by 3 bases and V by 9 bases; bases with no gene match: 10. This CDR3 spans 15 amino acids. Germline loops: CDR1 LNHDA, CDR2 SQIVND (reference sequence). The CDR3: CARRLSGQDYNEQFF. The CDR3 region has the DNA TGTGCCAGAAGACTCTCGGGACAGGACTACAATGAGCAGTTCTTC.

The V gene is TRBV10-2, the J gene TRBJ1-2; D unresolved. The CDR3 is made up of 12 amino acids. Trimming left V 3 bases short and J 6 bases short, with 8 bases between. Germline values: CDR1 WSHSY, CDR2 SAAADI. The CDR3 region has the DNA TGCGCCAGCAGTGACACCCGGAATGGCTACACCTTC. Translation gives CASSDTRNGYTF.

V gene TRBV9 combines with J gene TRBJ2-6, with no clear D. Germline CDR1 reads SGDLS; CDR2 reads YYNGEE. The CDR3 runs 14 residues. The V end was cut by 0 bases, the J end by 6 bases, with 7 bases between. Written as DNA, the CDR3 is TGTGCCAGCAGCGTAGATGGAACGGCCAACGTCCTGACTTTC. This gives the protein CASSVDGTANVLTF.

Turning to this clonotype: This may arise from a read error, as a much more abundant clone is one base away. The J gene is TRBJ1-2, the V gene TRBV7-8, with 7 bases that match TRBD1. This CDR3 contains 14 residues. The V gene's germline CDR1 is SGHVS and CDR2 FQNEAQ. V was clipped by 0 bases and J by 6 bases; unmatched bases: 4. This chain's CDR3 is CASSLAGRGNGYTF. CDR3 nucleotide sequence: TGTGCCAGCAGCTTAGCGGGCAGGGGGAATGGCTACACCTTC.

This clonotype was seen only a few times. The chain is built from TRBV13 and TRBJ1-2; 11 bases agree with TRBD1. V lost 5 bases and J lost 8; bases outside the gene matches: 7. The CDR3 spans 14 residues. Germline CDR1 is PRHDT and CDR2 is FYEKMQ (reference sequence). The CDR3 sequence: CASSLGQGDGGYTF. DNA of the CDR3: TGTGCCAGCAGCCTGGGACAGGGGGACGGAGGCTACACCTTC.

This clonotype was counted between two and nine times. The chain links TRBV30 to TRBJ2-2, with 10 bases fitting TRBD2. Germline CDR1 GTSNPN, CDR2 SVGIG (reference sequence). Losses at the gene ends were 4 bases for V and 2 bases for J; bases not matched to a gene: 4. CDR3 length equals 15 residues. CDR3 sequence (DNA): TGTGCCTGGACTAGCGGGAGCCTTAACACCGGGGAGCTGTTTTTT. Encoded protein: CAWTSGSLNTGELFF.

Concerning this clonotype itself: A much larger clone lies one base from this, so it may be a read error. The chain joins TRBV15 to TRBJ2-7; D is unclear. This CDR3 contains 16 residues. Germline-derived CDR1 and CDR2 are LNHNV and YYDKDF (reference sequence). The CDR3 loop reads CATSRDAQVGSYEQCF. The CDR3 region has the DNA TGTGCCACCAGCAGAGATGCTCAGGTTGGCTCCTACGAGCAGTGCTTC.

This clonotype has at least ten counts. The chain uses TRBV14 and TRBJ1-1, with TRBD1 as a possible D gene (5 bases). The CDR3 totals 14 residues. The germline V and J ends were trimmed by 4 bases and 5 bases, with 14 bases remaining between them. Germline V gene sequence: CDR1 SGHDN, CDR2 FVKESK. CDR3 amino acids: CASSLGVSGTEAFF. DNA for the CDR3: TGTGCCAGCAGCCTAGGGGTTTCGGGAACTGAAGCTTTCTTT.

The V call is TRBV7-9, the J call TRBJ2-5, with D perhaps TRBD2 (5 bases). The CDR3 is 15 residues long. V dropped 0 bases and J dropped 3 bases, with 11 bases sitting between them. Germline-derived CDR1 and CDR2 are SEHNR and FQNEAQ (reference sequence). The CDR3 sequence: CASSLAGAGKETQYF. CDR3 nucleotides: TGTGCCAGCAGCTTAGCGGGCGCGGGTAAAGAGACCCAGTACTTC.

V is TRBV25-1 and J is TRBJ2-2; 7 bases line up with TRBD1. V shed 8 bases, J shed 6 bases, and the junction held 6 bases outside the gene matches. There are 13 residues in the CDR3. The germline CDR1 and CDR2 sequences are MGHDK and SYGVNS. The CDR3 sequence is CASYKQGSGELFF. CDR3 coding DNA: TGTGCCAGCTACAAACAGGGGTCCGGGGAGCTGTTTTTT.

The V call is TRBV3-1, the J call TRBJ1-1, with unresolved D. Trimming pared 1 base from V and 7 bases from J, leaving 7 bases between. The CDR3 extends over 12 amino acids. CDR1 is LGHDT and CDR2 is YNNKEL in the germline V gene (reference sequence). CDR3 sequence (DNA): TGTGCCAGCAGCCAAGCTGGATTTGAAGCTTTCTTT. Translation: CASSQAGFEAFF. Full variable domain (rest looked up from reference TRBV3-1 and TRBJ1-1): DTAVSQTPKYLVTQMGNDKSIKCEQNLGHDTMYWYKQDSKKFLKIMFSYNNKELIINETVPNRFSPKSPDKAHLNLHINSLELGDSAVYFCASSQAGFEAFFGQGTRLTVV.

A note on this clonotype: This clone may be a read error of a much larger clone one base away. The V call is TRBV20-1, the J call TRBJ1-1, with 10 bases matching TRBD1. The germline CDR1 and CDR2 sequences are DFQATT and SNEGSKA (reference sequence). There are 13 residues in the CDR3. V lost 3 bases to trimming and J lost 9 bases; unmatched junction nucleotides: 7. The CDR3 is CSARGTGETKAFF. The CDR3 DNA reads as TGCAGTGCTAGGGGGACAGGGGAAACTAAAGCTTTCTTT.

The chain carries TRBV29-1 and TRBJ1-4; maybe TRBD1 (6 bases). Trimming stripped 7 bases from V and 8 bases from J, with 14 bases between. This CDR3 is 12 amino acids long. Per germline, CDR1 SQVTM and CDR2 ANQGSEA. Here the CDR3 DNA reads TGCAGCGGGGGGCTTAATGTAGAAAAACTGTTTTTT. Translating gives CSGGLNVEKLFF.

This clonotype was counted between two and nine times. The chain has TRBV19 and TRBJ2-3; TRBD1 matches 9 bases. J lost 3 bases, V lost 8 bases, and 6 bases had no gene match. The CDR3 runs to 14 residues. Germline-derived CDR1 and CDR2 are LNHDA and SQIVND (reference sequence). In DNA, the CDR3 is TGTGCCAGTGGTAACAGGGGGCGAACAGATACGCAGTATTTT. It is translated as CASGNRGRTDTQYF.

For the CDR3, the DNA is TGTGCCAGTAGTGGGGCAGGGGCCACAGATACGCAGTATTTT. Residues: CASSGAGATDTQYF. The chain is built from TRBV19 and TRBJ2-3; TRBD1 might be the D (6 bases). V gave up 5 bases and J gave up 2 bases, with 11 bases separating them. Germline V CDR1 and CDR2: LNHDA, SQIVND (reference sequence). This CDR3 is built from 14 residues.

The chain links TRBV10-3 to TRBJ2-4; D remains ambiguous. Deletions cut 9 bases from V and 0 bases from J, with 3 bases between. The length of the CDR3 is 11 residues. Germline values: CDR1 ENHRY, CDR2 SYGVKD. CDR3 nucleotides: TGTGCCATTGGAGCCAAAAACATTCAGTACTTC. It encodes CAIGAKNIQYF.

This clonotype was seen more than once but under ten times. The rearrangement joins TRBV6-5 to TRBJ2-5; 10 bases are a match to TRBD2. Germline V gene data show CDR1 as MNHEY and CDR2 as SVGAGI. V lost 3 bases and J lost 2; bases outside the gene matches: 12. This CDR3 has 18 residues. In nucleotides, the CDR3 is TGTGCCAGCAGTTATAGCGGCCTAGCGGGAGCCCTACAAGAGACCCAGTACTTC. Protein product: CASSYSGLAGALQETQYF.